This is a list of T cell receptor beta chains from one sample in a study of shared clonotypes between healthy human individuals. Assay: immunoSEQ multiplex PCR; the TCRdb copy retains only in-frame clones and omits some. This table holds around 2,000,000 clones, 85% to 95% found once. The sequenced sample was naive CD8+ T cells sorted from blood. The origin of the receptors is a young man in good health. CDR3s leave out the opening cysteine and the closing phenylalanine or tryptophan.

ASGTGKSLAYGYT TRBJ1-2 TRBV28
ASSLPPTGMNTEAF TRBJ1-1 TRBV11-3
ASSLHPRAVDTQY TRBJ2-3 TRBV11-2
ASNFGTGELF TRBJ2-2 TRBV5-6
ASSPSGDYEAF TRBJ1-1 TRBV9
AWRELWVTEAF TRBJ1-1 TRBV30
ASSFGQGSPEAF TRBJ1-1 TRBV13
ASSVGGSTEAF TRBJ1-1 TRBV9
ASSIPYSNQPQH TRBJ1-5 TRBV19
ASCCSYT TRBJ1-2 TRBV25-1
ASSQDHSVTGGIYGYT TRBJ1-2 TRBV14
ASSSGLAEETQY TRBJ2-5 TRBV5-6
ASSPSGTEGNEQF TRBJ2-1 TRBV27
ASSQDVGGGGNEQF TRBJ2-1 TRBV4-1
ASSQGGLPGGSTEAF TRBJ1-1 TRBV4-1
ASSPGENYEQY TRBJ2-7 TRBV5-4
ASSPGVGGYQPQH TRBJ1-5 TRBV19
ASSPYRDSPPGTSYEQY TRBJ2-7 TRBV5-4
ASSIGGLGGANVLT TRBJ2-6 TRBV19
ASSVSGSYEQY TRBJ2-7 TRBV9